What follows is one T cell receptor (beta chain) and its context. TCRdb's table, derived via immunoSEQ multiplex PCR, lists solely in-frame clones and lacks some. The sample has tens of thousands of clones; just over 90% are singletons. The source of the sample is a study of T cells in localized non-small cell lung cancer. The CDR3 runs 13 residues. The V and J ends lost 7 bases and 6 bases respectively, with 17 bases between them. Germline-derived CDR1 and CDR2 are SGDLS and YYNGEE. The sequences come from peripheral blood, collected before any cancer treatment. The chain couples TRBV9 to TRBJ2-7; D is uncertain. This TCR derives from a female donor over 55 with stage I lung adenocarcinoma. CDR3 region: CASSGPLVGEQYF. The CDR3 coding sequence is TGTGCCAGCTCCGGACCTTTAGTGGGCGAGCAGTACTTC.